This TCR beta chain is drawn from a study of shared clonotypes between healthy human individuals. For the study at large: Each donor's CD4 naive and CD4 memory cells filled three plates apiece, CD8 naive two, and CD8 memory one.

Clones were sequenced by immunoSEQ multiplex PCR, and TCRdb holds only the in-frame ones, with some missing. This sample yields fewer than 850,000 clones, of which more than 70% are seen a single time; less than 2% belongs to the top ten. Worth noting for this clone: Its antigen is not identified.

Overall study findings and caveats: What rarefaction showed was incomplete sorted-subset sequencing despite large depth. Estimated richness values were generally larger in naive subsets than in memory subsets. Shared across a few donors were 5% to 6% of the naive CD4 clonotypes.

The clonotype originates from a woman in her 30s in good health. The specimen was memory CD4+ T cells sorted from blood. Subset: CD45RA-negative fraction.

The CDR3 DNA is TGTGCCAGCAGGGGCAGCGGCCTCTACGAGCAGTACTTC. Encoded protein: CASRGSGLYEQYF. The gene calls are TRBV27 and TRBJ2-7, with a possible D match to TRBD2 (5 bases). CDR3 size: 13 residues. Germline-derived CDR1 and CDR2 are MNHEY and SMNVEV (reference sequence). Trimming cost V 6 bases and J 3 bases, with 12 bases left between them.